This T cell receptor beta chain was retrieved from a study of CD8 T cells in Susac syndrome. RNA, at roughly 0.5 to 1 ug, was reverse transcribed with random hexamers. Each CDR3 protein gets one entry after TCRdb re-called the immunoSEQ multiplex PCR reads with MiXCR. The sample gives about 170,000 distinct CDR3 sequences, about 96% of which show up once; 0.1% to 0.15% is in the top ten. Per the germline V gene, CDR1 is LNHNV and CDR2 is YYDKDF (reference sequence). V lost 5 bases to trimming and J lost 5 bases, with 13 bases between them. The CDR3 is 13 amino acids. Turning to this clonotype: Its antigen is unidentified.

Study-wide results and limits: The number of individuals included in the study's TCR sequencing and HLA analysis was acknowledged as relatively small. Expansion of clones was not seen in the CD4+ T cell repertoires of Susac syndrome.

The source material was CD4+ T cells from PBMCs. V usage is TRBV15 and J usage is TRBJ2-7; D unresolved. The TCR sequence derives from a human donor with Susac syndrome. The CDR3 loop reads CATSLTLCDEQYV. The DNA for the CDR3 is TGTGCCACCAGCCTGACTCTTTGCGACGAGCAGTACGTC.